This T cell receptor (beta chain) was profiled in a study of T-cell reconstitution after alpha-beta-depleted transplantation in children. With 3 bases removed from V and 3 bases from J, the gap between germline ends came to 17 bases. The CDR3 is 17 amino acids. The germline V gene encodes CDR1 SEHNR and CDR2 FQNEAQ (reference sequence). Whole-study findings and limits: Among T cells one year after transplant, newly produced cells accounted for most counts and diversity.

This clonotype has a count of ten or more. Antigen specificity is unknown. TCRbeta library construction was performed incorporating unique molecular identifiers. MiXCR, run by TCRdb on the PCR reads, gives a single entry per CDR3 protein. The sample lists 600,000 to 700,000 distinct CDR3 sequences; 10% to 15% were seen once. This specimen was PBMCs, taken before TCRalphabeta/CD19-depleted stem cell transplant. The chain couples TRBV7-9 to TRBJ1-4, with TRBD1 as a possible D gene (5 bases). The sequence derives from a girl aged 2-10 years with congenital amegakaryocytic thrombocytopenia, due to receive a stem cell transplant. CDR3 protein: CASSLWSTGGSNEKLFF. CDR3 DNA sequence: TGTGCCAGCAGCTTGTGGTCAACAGGCGGTTCTAATGAAAAACTGTTTTTT.